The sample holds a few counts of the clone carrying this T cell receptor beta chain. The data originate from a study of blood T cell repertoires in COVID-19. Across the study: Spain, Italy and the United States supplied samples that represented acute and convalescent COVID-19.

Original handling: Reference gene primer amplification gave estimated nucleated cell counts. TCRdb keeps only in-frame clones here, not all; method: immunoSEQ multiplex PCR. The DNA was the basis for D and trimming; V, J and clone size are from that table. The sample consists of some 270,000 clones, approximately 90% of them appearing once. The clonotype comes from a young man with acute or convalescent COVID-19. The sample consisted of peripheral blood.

Here the CDR3 DNA reads TGCGCCAGCAGCTTGGGAGGCGGGGGAATGAACACTGAAGCTTTCTTT. It encodes CASSLGGGGMNTEAFF. The chain combines TRBV5-1 with TRBJ1-1; D is possibly TRBD1 (5 bases). Germline-derived CDR1 and CDR2 are SGHRS and YFSETQ. CDR3 length equals 16 residues. The V gene lost 0 bases and the J gene lost 0 bases, with 12 bases spanning the gap.